The clone carrying this TCR beta chain was detected once. The source of the sample is a study of blood T cell repertoires in COVID-19. Study details: Italy, Spain and the United States were the sources of the convalescent and acute COVID-19 samples. The cDNA or gDNA used as material had been derived from T cells, B-cell-depleted T cells, or PBMCs.

In the source study's methods: How many nucleated cells were present was estimated from reference gene primer amplification. The protocol was immunoSEQ multiplex PCR, while the TCRdb copy is restricted to in-frame clones and leaves out a portion. From that table come the V and J calls and clone size; the DNA was used to work out D and trimming. The sample records about 60,000 clones, over 75% being singletons. Germline V CDR1 and CDR2: MGHDK, SYGVNS. The V segment lost 6 bases and the J segment 6 bases; nucleotides outside the gene matches: 12. The CDR3 is made up of 15 amino acids. The sequenced sample consisted of peripheral blood. The chain joins TRBV25-1 to TRBJ2-7, with TRBD1 identical over 9 bases. The TCR was taken from a woman aged 60-75 years with active COVID-19. The CDR3 coding sequence is TGTGCCAGCAGGACGACGGGACAGGGTCGAAGCGAGCAGTACTTC. Amino acid sequence: CASRTTGQGRSEQYF.